A selection of T cell receptor beta chains follows, all from one sample in a study of blood T cells in healthy people across ages. TCRdb processed the 5' RACE reads anew with MiXCR; each CDR3 protein has one entry. The sample has more than 750,000 distinct CDR3 sequences; about 28% are singletons. Another study also made use of these data, one on T cells of mothers and their children.

Sequencing input: blood. Receptors originate from a woman between 35 and 50 years old in good health. CDR3s include the opening cysteine and the closing phenylalanine or tryptophan. A D gene is named only where the DNA matches it firmly. The listing skips clone size in some rows; elsewhere it reads once, few, many or a size class.

clone_size j_call d_call v_call cdr3_nt cdr3_aa
few TRBJ2-7 . TRBV18 TGTGCCAGCTCGGACACAGCCGCTAGCGTGGCAGCCTACGAGCAGTACTTC CASSDTAASVAAYEQYF
many TRBJ2-1 . TRBV7-3 TGTGCCAGCAGCCCCCTGAAGGGCCGGGGCTCCTACAATGAGCAGTTCTTC CASSPLKGRGSYNEQFF
few TRBJ2-1 TRBD2 TRBV20-1 TGCAGTGCTCCTATAAAAGCCCTATCCCTCGCGGGGGGCTCCTACAATGAGCAGTTCTTC CSAPIKALSLAGGSYNEQFF
. TRBJ2-3 . TRBV18 TGTGCCAGCTCACCACCAACTGGGACAAGACTCACAGATACGCAGTATTTT CASSPPTGTRLTDTQYF
. TRBJ1-3 . TRBV5-1 TGCGCCAGCAGCTTGGCCATTGGGAGCTCTGGAAACACCATATATTTT CASSLAIGSSGNTIYF
few TRBJ1-1 . TRBV27 TGTGCCAGCACTCCGGGCCCTAGGAACACTGAAGCTTTCTTT CASTPGPRNTEAFF
. TRBJ2-1 TRBD2 TRBV3-1 TGTGCCAGCAGCTCAAGGTTTAGCGGGAGTTTCAATGAGCAGTTCTTC CASSSRFSGSFNEQFF
. TRBJ1-1 . TRBV29-1 TGCAGCGTGGTCGGAGATAACACTGAAGCTTTCTTT CSVVGDNTEAFF
. TRBJ2-3 . TRBV5-1 TGCGCCAGTAGCTCCATGACTAGGGGCACAGATATGCAGTATTTT CASSSMTRGTDMQYF
. TRBJ1-2 . TRBV11-1 TGTGCCAGCAGCCCCACAGGGTACTATGGCTACACCTTC CASSPTGYYGYTF
. TRBJ2-5 . TRBV12-3/TRBV12-4 TGTGCCAGCGGACAGACCCAAGAGACCCAGTACTTC CASGQTQETQYF
few TRBJ2-7 . TRBV28 TGTGCCAGCAGTTTGATGATCGCCGAGCAGTACTTC CASSLMIAEQYF
many TRBJ1-2 . TRBV4-2 TGTGCCAGCAGCCAAGGGGACCGCGACTATGGCTACACCTTC CASSQGDRDYGYTF
many TRBJ1-1 TRBD1 TRBV6-5 TGTGCCAGCAGTTATTACAGGGGGAGCGGGAACACTGAAGCTTTCTTT CASSYYRGSGNTEAFF
many TRBJ1-2 TRBD1 TRBV7-9 TGTGCCAGCAGCACAGGGACAGGGTATGGCTACACCTTC CASSTGTGYGYTF
many TRBJ1-1 TRBD1 TRBV29-1 TGCAGCTCTGGACAGGGGGCTTTGAACACTGAAGCTTTCTTT CSSGQGALNTEAFF
many TRBJ2-1 . TRBV7-2 TGTGCCAGCAGCTCCCTTGTAAGCTCCTACAATGAGCAGTTCTTC CASSSLVSSYNEQFF
few TRBJ2-1 . TRBV5-1 TGCGCCAGCAGCTTGGCAATCAGGGTACAAGATGAGCAGTTCTTC CASSLAIRVQDEQFF
. TRBJ1-2 . TRBV5-1 TGCGCCAGCAGCTTGGGTGGGCAGAATGGCTACACCTTC CASSLGGQNGYTF
. TRBJ2-7 TRBD1 TRBV28 TGTGCCAGCAGGGACAGGGGGGGGACCTACGAGCAGTACTTC CASRDRGGTYEQYF
. TRBJ2-3 TRBD2 TRBV7-2 TGTGCCAGCACCGAGGCTAGCGGGGGGGCTCGAAATACGCAGTATTTT CASTEASGGARNTQYF
few TRBJ1-2 TRBD1 TRBV6-5 TGTGCCAGCATGTTGGACAGGGGGGGTGTCTATGGCTACACCTTC CASMLDRGGVYGYTF
few TRBJ2-7 TRBD2 TRBV16 TGTGCCAGCAGCCAACTAGGGACTAGCGGGGACTACGAGCAGTACTTC CASSQLGTSGDYEQYF
few TRBJ2-1 TRBD2 TRBV28 TGTGCCAGCAGTTTATCCCGGACTAGCGGGGCAAATGAGCAGTTCTTC CASSLSRTSGANEQFF
few TRBJ1-2 TRBD1 TRBV28 TGTGCCAGCAGCCGGGCATGGACAGGGGTAGGCTACACCTTC CASSRAWTGVGYTF
. TRBJ2-7 . TRBV7-3 TGTGCCAGCAGTTTGAGGACAGTGCACTACGAGCAGTACTTC CASSLRTVHYEQYF
. TRBJ1-5 TRBD1 TRBV7-3 TGTGCCAGCAGCCCCGGACAGGATAGCAATCAGCCCCAGCATTTT CASSPGQDSNQPQHF
many TRBJ2-7 TRBD2 TRBV7-9 TGTGCCAGCAGCTTGGGGGAGCGGGGGCCCTACGAGCAGTACTTC CASSLGERGPYEQYF
few TRBJ2-1 . TRBV5-5 TGTGCCAGCAGTTACCTAAATCTTGGGCAGTTCTTC CASSYLNLGQFF
many TRBJ1-4 . TRBV5-1 TGCGCCAGCAGCTTGGGGCGGACAAATGAAAAACTGTTTTTT CASSLGRTNEKLFF
few TRBJ2-3 TRBD2 TRBV6-6 TGTGCCAGCATCGGGACTAGCGGGGGAGATACGCAGTATTTT CASIGTSGGDTQYF
. TRBJ2-4 . TRBV12-3/TRBV12-4 TGTGCCAGCAGTTTCGGTGAATGGGGCAAAAACATTCAGTACTTC CASSFGEWGKNIQYF
. TRBJ1-1 TRBD1 TRBV25-1 TGTGCCAGCTGGGGACAGGGGAAGAACACTGAAGCTTTCTTT CASWGQGKNTEAFF
. TRBJ2-7 . TRBV10-2 TGCGCCAGCTTTTCGGAGGGGGCCATCAATGAGCAGTACTTC CASFSEGAINEQYF
few TRBJ2-5 TRBD2 TRBV6-1 TGTGCCAGCAGTGGAGCTTTGGGGGGGCAAGAGACCCAGTACTTC CASSGALGGQETQYF
many TRBJ1-1 TRBD1 TRBV6-1 TGTGCCAGCAGGTGGTATACAGGGGAGGCTGAAGCTTTCTTT CASRWYTGEAEAFF
few TRBJ1-5 . TRBV12-3/TRBV12-4 TGTGCCAGCAGTCCGGCAATCAATCAGCCCCAGCATTTT CASSPAINQPQHF
. TRBJ2-1 TRBD2 TRBV6-4 TGTGCCAGCAGTCAACTAGCGGGTGGTGCCAATGAGCAGTTCTTC CASSQLAGGANEQFF
many TRBJ2-7 . TRBV5-5 TGTGCCAGCAGCTTGGGCCTGGTGTCCTCCTACGAGCAGTACTTC CASSLGLVSSYEQYF
many TRBJ2-7 . TRBV20-1 TGCAGTGCTAGGCCCCGAGACTACCCCTACGAGCAGTACTTC CSARPRDYPYEQYF
many TRBJ2-5 TRBD1 TRBV12-3/TRBV12-4 TGTGCCAGCACCCTGACAGGGGCGGCAGAGACCCAGTACTTC CASTLTGAAETQYF
. TRBJ2-7 . TRBV14 TGTGCCAGCAGCCAAGATTCGGGGCACTGCGAGCAGTACTTC CASSQDSGHCEQYF
many TRBJ1-5 TRBD1 TRBV7-2 TGTGCCAGCAGCCGGGACAGCGATCAGCCCCAGCATTTT CASSRDSDQPQHF
few TRBJ2-3 TRBD2 TRBV20-1 TGCAGTGCTAGAGCTAGCGGGGGCACAGATACGCAGTATTTT CSARASGGTDTQYF
. TRBJ2-4 . TRBV7-8 TGTGCCAGCAGCCACCCGGGTGGGGTTCTAGCCAAAAACATTCAGTACTTC CASSHPGGVLAKNIQYF
few TRBJ2-4 . TRBV20-1 TGCAGTGCCCGAAGGGGAAGGAATGAGCAGTACTTC CSARRGRNEQYF
. TRBJ1-2 TRBD1 TRBV2 TGTGCCAGCAGTGAAAGGGGGTCCTCGAGGCGGACAGGGGAGGGCTACACCTTC CASSERGSSRRTGEGYTF
many TRBJ2-7 TRBD2 TRBV27 TGTGCCAGCAGTTCCCTTACTAGCGGGGGGGCTTCCCGCTACGAGCAGTACTTC CASSSLTSGGASRYEQYF
. TRBJ1-2 TRBD1 TRBV27 TGTGCCTGCACCAGAGGACAGGGTGGCTATGGCTACACCTTC CACTRGQGGYGYTF
few TRBJ1-2 . TRBV7-2 TGTGCCAGCAGCCCCGACGCCAACTATGACTACACCTTC CASSPDANYDYTF